This entry describes one TCR beta chain. Trimming pared 3 bases from V and 3 bases from J, leaving 16 bases between. Germline CDR1 and CDR2: SGHRS and YFSETQ. The CDR3 extends over 16 amino acids. The data stem from a study of technical replicates of blood from a few donors. Only in-frame clones appear in the TCRdb table, and some are missing; sequencing was by immunoSEQ multiplex PCR. The table lists about 71,000 clones, 95% to 97% of them singletons. Input material: T cells isolated from PBMCs. The genes are TRBV5-1 and TRBJ2-1, with TRBD2 as a possible D gene (5 bases). The sequence was collected from a human donor in good health. The CDR3 nucleotides read TGCGCCAGCAGCTCGGACCGGGAAACTTACTACAATGAGCAGTTCTTC. Translated, it gives CASSSDRETYYNEQFF.